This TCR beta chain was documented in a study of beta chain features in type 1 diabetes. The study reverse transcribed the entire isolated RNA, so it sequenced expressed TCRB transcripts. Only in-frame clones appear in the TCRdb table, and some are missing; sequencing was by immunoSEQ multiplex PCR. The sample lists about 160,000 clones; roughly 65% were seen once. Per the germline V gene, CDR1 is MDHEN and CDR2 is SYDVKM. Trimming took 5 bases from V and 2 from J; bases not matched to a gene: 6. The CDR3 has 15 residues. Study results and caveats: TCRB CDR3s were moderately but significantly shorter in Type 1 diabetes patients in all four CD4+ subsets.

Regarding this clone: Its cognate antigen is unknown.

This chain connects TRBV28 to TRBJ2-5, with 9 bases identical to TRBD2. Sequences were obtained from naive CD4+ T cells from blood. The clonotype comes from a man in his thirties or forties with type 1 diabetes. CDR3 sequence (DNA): TGTGCCAGCAGTCCCCGACTAGCGGAGCAAGAGACCCAGTACTTC. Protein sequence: CASSPRLAEQETQYF.